This TCR beta chain emerged from a study of blood T cell repertoires in COVID-19 (dated by TCRdb to 2018 to 2020). Concerning the study at large: Samples from collaborators originated in the United States, Italy and Spain and spanned both the acute and convalescent phases of COVID-19. The repertoires were released in a freely available public database intended as a resource for research on the immune response to SARS-CoV-2. Samples were obtained from the ongoing ImmuneRACE study (first 160 participants) and from over 1,000 subjects provided by 6 global collaborators. Where available, HLA class I and class II types were taken from metadata supplied by the sample provider and were not determined by assay-based typing. The material from the prospective study consisted of cDNA or gDNA derived from T cells, B-cell-depleted T cells, or PBMCs. Subjects who had been exposed to COVID-19, were actively infected with it, or had recovered from it provided the deeply sampled blood TCRbeta repertoires that made up the dataset. The sample metadata nearly always contained a de-identified subject ID, COVID-19 status, age in years and sex. The investigation overall reported the following: The amount of clinical and demographic metadata varied by source and participant and was provided uncurated.

A remark on this clone: Its target antigen remains unknown. Within one base of it there is no much larger clone, and no base qualities were kept.

Collaborating institutions collected whole blood in K2EDTA tubes following their own protocols. For TCRbeta analysis, collaborators shipped samples as frozen whole blood, isolated PBMCs, or DNA extracted from either of those sample types. The immunoSEQ Assay, a bias-controlled multiplex PCR, was used to amplify TCRbeta CDR3 regions from genomic DNA. As for the authors' bioinformatics: Nucleated cell counts per sample were estimated from amplification of reference gene primers within the assay. Sequence reads were collapsed and filtered to measure the absolute abundance of every unique TCRbeta CDR3 rearrangement. For each sample, productive Simpson clonality was calculated as the square root of Simpson's diversity index over productive rearrangements. The immuneACCESS repertoire file appears here via TCRdb, limited to in-frame rearrangements. These files lack a portion of the clones; in checked studies, under half of the deficit traces to unresolved V genes, and the cause of the others is not known. That table furnishes V, J and clone size, whereas the DNA furnished D and trimming. Present in this sample are about 150,000 clones, roughly 80% of which were seen just once. The ten most abundant clones make up more than 2% of the sample.

Sequences SGHRS (CDR1) and YFSETQ (CDR2) are obtained from the germline V gene. A distance of 18 bases separates the germline ends of V and J, which lose 1 base and 0 bases respectively. The CDR3 starts with the cysteine, ends with the phenylalanine, and has 18 residues. Here the CDR3 DNA is all that survives: 54 bases in frame from base 1. The chain is encoded by TRBV5-1 joined to TRBJ2-3; a weak D assignment points to TRBD1 (5 bases agree). Sequences were obtained from peripheral blood. The source of this sequence is a man aged 65 to 85 with acute or convalescent COVID-19. This receptor has the CDR3 CASSLYTGSASSTDTQYF. Read as DNA, the sequence is TGCGCCAGCAGCTTGTACACAGGTTCTGCGTCTAGCACAGATACGCAGTATTTT.